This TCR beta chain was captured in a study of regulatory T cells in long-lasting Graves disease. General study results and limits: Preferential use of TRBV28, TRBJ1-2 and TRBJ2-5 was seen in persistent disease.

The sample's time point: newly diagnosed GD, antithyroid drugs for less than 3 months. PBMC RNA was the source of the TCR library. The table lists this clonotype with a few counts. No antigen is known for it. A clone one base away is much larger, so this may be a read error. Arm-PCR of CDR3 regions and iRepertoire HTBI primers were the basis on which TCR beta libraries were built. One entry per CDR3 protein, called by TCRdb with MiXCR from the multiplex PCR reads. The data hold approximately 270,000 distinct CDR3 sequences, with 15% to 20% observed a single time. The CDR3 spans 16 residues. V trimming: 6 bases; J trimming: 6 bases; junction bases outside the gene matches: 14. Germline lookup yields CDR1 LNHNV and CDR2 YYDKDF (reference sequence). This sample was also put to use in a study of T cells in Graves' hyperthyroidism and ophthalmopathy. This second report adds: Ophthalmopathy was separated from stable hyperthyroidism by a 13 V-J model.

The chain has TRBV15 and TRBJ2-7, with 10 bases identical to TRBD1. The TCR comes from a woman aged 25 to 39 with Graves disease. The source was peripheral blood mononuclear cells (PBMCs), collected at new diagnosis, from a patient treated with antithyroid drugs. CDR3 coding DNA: TGTGCCACCAGAGACTTCACCGGGACAGGGGTCCGCGAGCAGTACTTC. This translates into CATRDFTGTGVREQYF. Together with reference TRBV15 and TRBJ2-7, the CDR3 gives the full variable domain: DAMVIQNPRYQVTQFGKPVTLSCSQTLNHNVMYWYQQKSSQAPKLLFHYYDKDFNNEADTPDNFQSRRPNTSFCFLDIRSPGLGDTAMYLCATRDFTGTGVREQYFGPGTRLTVT.